Here is one T cell receptor beta chain with its context. This entry belongs to a study of CD8+CD57+ T cells in acquired aplastic anemia. Genomic DNA, serving as template, underwent TCR beta VDJ and CDR3 profiling. TCRdb reanalysed the reads using MiXCR and keeps one entry per CDR3 protein. The sample has fewer than 200,000 distinct CDR3 sequences; 50% to 75% are singletons. Material: sorted CD4+, CD8+, or CD8+CD57+ T cells (not recorded which) from PBMCs. This TCR derives from a human donor in good health.

CDR3 sequence (DNA): TGTGCCAGTAGTATCTTCGGGAACTATGGCTACACCTTC. It specifies CASSIFGNYGYTF. The chain has TRBV19 and TRBJ1-2; no definite D call. The CDR3 extends over 13 amino acids. Germline CDR1 is LNHDA and CDR2 is SQIVND (reference sequence). Trimming cost V 3 bases and J 2 bases, with 7 bases left between them.